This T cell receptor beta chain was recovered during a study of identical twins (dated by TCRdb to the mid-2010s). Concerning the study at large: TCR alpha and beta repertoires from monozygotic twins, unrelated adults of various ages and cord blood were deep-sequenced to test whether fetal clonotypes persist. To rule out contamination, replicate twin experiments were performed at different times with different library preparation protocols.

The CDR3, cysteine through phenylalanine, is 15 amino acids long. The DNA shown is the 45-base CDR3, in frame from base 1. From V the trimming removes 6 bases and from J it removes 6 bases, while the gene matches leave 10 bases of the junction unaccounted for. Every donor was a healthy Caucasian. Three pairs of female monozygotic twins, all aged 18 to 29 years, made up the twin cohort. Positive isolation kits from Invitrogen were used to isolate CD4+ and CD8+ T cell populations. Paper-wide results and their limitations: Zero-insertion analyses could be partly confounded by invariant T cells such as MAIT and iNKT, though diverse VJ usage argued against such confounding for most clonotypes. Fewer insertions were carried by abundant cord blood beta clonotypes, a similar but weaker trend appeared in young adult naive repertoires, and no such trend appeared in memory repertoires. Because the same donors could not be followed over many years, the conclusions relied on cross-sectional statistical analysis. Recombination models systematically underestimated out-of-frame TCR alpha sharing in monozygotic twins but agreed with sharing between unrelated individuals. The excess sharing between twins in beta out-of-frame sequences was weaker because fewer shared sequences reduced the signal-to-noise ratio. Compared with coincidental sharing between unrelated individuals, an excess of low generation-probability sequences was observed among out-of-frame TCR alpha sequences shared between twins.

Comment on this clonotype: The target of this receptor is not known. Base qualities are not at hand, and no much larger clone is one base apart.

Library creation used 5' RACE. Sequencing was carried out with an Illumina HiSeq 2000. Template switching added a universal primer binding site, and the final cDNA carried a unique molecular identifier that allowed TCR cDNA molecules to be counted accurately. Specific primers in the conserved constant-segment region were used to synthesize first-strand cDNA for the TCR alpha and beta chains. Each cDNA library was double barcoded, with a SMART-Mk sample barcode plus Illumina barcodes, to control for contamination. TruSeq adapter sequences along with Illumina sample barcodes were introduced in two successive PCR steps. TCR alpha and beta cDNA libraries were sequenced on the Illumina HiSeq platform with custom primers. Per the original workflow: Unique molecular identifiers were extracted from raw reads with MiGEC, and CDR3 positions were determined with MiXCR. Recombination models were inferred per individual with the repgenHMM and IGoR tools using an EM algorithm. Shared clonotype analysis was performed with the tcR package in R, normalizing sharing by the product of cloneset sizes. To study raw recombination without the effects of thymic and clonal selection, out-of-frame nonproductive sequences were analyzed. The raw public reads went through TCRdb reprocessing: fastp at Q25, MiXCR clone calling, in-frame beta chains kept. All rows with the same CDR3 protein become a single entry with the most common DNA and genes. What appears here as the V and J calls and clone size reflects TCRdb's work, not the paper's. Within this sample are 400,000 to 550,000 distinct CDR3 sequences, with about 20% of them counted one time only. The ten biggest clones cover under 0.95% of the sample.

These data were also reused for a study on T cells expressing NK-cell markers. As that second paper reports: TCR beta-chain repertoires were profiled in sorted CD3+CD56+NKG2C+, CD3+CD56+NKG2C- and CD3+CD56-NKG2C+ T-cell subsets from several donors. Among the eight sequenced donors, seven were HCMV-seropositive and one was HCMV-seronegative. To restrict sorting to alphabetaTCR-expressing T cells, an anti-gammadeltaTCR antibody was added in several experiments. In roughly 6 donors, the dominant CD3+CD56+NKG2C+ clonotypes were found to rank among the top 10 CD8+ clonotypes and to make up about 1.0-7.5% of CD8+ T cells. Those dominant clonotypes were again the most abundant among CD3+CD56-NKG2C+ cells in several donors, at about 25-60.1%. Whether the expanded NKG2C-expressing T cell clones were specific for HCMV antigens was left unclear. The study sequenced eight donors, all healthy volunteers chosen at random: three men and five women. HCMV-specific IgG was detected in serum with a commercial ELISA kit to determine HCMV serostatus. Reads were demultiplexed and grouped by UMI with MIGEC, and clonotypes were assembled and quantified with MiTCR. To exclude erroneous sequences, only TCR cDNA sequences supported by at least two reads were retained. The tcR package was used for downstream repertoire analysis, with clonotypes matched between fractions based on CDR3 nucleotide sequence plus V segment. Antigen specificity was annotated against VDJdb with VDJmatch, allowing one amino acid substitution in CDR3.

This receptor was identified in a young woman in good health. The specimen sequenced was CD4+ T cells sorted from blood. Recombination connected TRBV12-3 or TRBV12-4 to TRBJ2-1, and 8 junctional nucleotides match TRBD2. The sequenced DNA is TGTGCCAGCAGCCTCCAGGCTAGCGGGTTCAATGAGCAGTTCTTC. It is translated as CASSLQASGFNEQFF.